The 23 T cell receptor beta chains in this list originate from one sample, sequenced in a study of OX40 agonist ivuxolimab in advanced cancers. The assay was immunoSEQ multiplex PCR, and TCRdb's table has in-frame clones only and misses some. Of tens of thousands of clones listed, roughly nine tenths are singletons. Material: CD4+ or CD8+ T cells sorted from blood, obtained in a trial of the OX40 agonist ivuxolimab. These receptors came from an adult with an advanced solid tumor such as melanoma, head and neck, liver or kidney cancer.

The chain uses TRBV27 and TRBJ2-1; 10 positions agree with TRBD2. Germline CDR1 is MNHEY and CDR2 is SMNVEV (reference sequence). J was trimmed by 11 bases and V by 0 bases; bases with no gene match: 7. CDR3 length equals 15 residues. The CDR3, as DNA: TGTGCCAGCAGTTTATCGCCTAGCGGGGGAGTTCAGCAGTTCTTC. This sequence encodes CASSLSPSGGVQQFF.

The chain joins TRBV4-1 to TRBJ1-1; TRBD1 might be the D (5 bases). CDR1 and CDR2 from the germline V gene are MGHRA and YSYEKL. This CDR3 is built from 14 residues. Trimming removed 5 bases from V and 2 bases from J, with 12 bases in between. In DNA form, the CDR3 reads TGCGCCAGCAGCTTTCCAGGGAGTAACACTGAAGCTTTCTTT. Its protein product is CASSFPGSNTEAFF.

This sequence joins TRBV19 and TRBJ2-7; TRBD1 aligns across 10 bases. Germline V gives CDR1 LNHDA, CDR2 SQIVND (reference sequence). The CDR3 spans 18 residues. Unmatched junction bases numbered 14, after V lost 4 bases and J lost 2 bases. The CDR3 loop is CASSTALLDRGKTYEQYF. The CDR3 nucleotides read TGTGCCAGTAGTACCGCCCTTCTGGACAGGGGGAAGACCTACGAGCAGTACTTC.

Concerning this clone itself: Other DNA sequences in this sample translate to the same CDR3. The genes are TRBV27 and TRBJ2-7; tentative D call: TRBD1 (6 bases). The CDR3 runs 14 residues. Germline V gives CDR1 MNHEY, CDR2 SMNVEV (reference sequence). V dropped 3 bases and J dropped 1 base, with 10 bases sitting between them. The CDR3 DNA reads TGTGCCAGCAGTTTCGGGCAGGGGTCCTACGAGCAGTACTTC. It specifies CASSFGQGSYEQYF.

The chain combines TRBV5-8 with TRBJ2-7; D is uncertain. Deletions cut 2 bases from V and 0 bases from J, with 9 bases between. Germline loops: CDR1 SGHTS, CDR2 YDEGEE. The CDR3 spans 14 residues. This chain's CDR3 is CASSFLWGSYEQYF. As DNA, the CDR3 is TGTGCCAGCAGCTTTTTGTGGGGCTCCTACGAGCAGTACTTC.

The rearrangement links TRBV16 to TRBJ1-5; D call uncertain. The CDR3 is 15 residues long. Germline V lookup: CDR1 KGHSY, CDR2 FQNENV. With 0 bases removed from V and 4 bases from J, the gap between germline ends came to 10 bases. CDR3 in DNA: TGTGCCAGCAGCCAATCTGGGTCCTCGAATCAGCCCCAGCATTTT. This translates into CASSQSGSSNQPQHF.

This sequence joins TRBV7-8 and TRBJ2-7, with 8 bases aligning to TRBD2. With 4 bases clipped from V and 0 bases from J, the junction kept 5 bases outside the gene matches. The CDR3 extends over 15 amino acids. Germline assignment: CDR1 SGHVS and CDR2 FQNEAQ. The CDR3 loop reads CASSWRGVSSYEQYF. The DNA of the CDR3 is TGTGCCAGCAGCTGGCGGGGGGTAAGCTCCTACGAGCAGTACTTC. Full variable domain (outside the CDR3, taken from reference TRBV7-8 and TRBJ2-7): GAGVSQSPRYKVAKRGQDVALRCDPISGHVSLFWYQQALGQGPEFLTYFQNEAQLDKSGLPSDRFFAERPEGSVSTLKIQRTQQEDSAVYLCASSWRGVSSYEQYFGPGTRLTVT.

This clone was counted only a few times. CDR3 DNA sequence: TGTGCCAGCAGCGTAGGAAGGGGAGGTTCACCCCTCCACTTT. Translating gives CASSVGRGGSPLHF. The chain joins TRBV9 to TRBJ1-6; tentative D call: TRBD1 (5 bases). The CDR3 has 14 amino acids. Deletions cut 0 bases from V and 9 bases from J, with 10 bases between. Per germline, CDR1 SGDLS and CDR2 YYNGEE. Full variable domain (rest looked up from reference TRBV9 and TRBJ1-6): DSGVTQTPKHLITATGQRVTLRCSPRSGDLSVYWYQQSLDQGLQFLIQYYNGEERAKGNILERFSAQQFPDLHSELNLSSLELGDSALYFCASSVGRGGSPLHFGNGTRLTVT.

The rearrangement links TRBV6-1 to TRBJ2-7, with 7 bases identical to TRBD2. This CDR3 region has 15 residues. J was trimmed by 0 bases and V by 6 bases; bases with no gene match: 8. Germline-derived CDR1 and CDR2 are MNHNS and SASEGT. CDR3 sequence (DNA): TGTGCCAGCAGGAATACTAGCGCAAGCTCCTACGAGCAGTACTTC. It encodes CASRNTSASSYEQYF.

The rearrangement joins TRBV5-6 to TRBJ2-3; 9 bases line up with TRBD2. V was pared by 0 bases and J by 2 bases, with 4 bases of the junction left unmatched. This CDR3 spans 16 amino acids. The germline CDR1 and CDR2 sequences are SGHDT and YYEEEE. CDR3 region: CASSLGASGVTDTQYF. The CDR3 DNA follows: TGTGCCAGCAGCTTGGGGGCTAGCGGGGTCACAGATACGCAGTATTTT.

V usage is TRBV6-5 and J usage is TRBJ2-3; D is possibly TRBD2 (5 bases). The CDR3 is made up of 13 amino acids. Germline CDR1 is MNHEY and CDR2 is SVGAGI. The V gene lost 8 bases and the J gene lost 2 bases, with 11 bases spanning the gap. This chain's CDR3 is CASSTGNTDTQYF. For the CDR3, the DNA is TGTGCCAGCTCCACGGGGAACACAGATACGCAGTATTTT.

V is TRBV2 and J is TRBJ2-4, with D possibly matching TRBD2 (6 bases). Looked up from germline, CDR1 is SNHLY and CDR2 is FYNNEI. The CDR3 sequence is 15 residues long. The germline V and J ends were trimmed by 10 bases and 6 bases, with 22 bases remaining between them. The CDR3 nucleotides are TGTGCCACCAAAATACGGGAGTCGGGTTCAAACATTCAGTACTTC. Its translation is CATKIRESGSNIQYF.

The V call is TRBV27, the J call TRBJ2-1; 10 bases fit TRBD2. The CDR3 consists of 15 residues. J gave up 8 bases and V 7 bases, and 11 bases lay outside the gene matches. The germline gives CDR1 MNHEY, CDR2 SMNVEV (reference sequence). CDR3 sequence: CASTFLASGSDEQFF. The CDR3 region has the DNA TGTGCCAGCACCTTTCTTGCTAGCGGGAGTGATGAGCAGTTCTTC.

This chain connects TRBV6-5 to TRBJ1-2, with a weak D call TRBD1 (6 bases). Germline CDR1 and CDR2: MNHEY and SVGAGI. This CDR3 is built from 13 residues. V was pared by 5 bases and J by 4 bases, with 11 bases between. The CDR3 is CASSLQGSYGYTF. Written as DNA, the CDR3 is TGTGCCAGCAGTCTACAGGGCAGCTATGGCTACACCTTC.

This clone showed up just once. The V gene is TRBV11-2, the J gene TRBJ2-1; 7 positions agree with TRBD2. The CDR3 spans 15 residues. Germline V lookup: CDR1 SGHAT, CDR2 FQNNGV. J gave up 5 bases and V 5 bases, and 9 bases lay outside the gene matches. This CDR3 is CASSPGRDYNNEQFF. The CDR3 region has the DNA TGTGCCAGCAGCCCTGGTCGGGACTACAACAATGAGCAGTTCTTC.

This clone appeared a single time. The V call is TRBV9, the J call TRBJ2-1; possible D gene TRBD2, 6 bases. The CDR3 is 15 amino acids. The V gene's germline CDR1 is SGDLS and CDR2 YYNGEE. Trimming shortened V by 10 bases and J by 8 bases, and 25 bases separated the two germline ends. The DNA for the CDR3 is TGTGCCTCCTCCCACGCAATATCCGGAGGGTATGAGCAGTTCTTC. As protein: CASSHAISGGYEQFF.

The rearrangement uses TRBV27 and TRBJ2-1; no reliable D call. The CDR3 contains 16 residues. Germline-derived CDR1 and CDR2 are MNHEY and SMNVEV (reference sequence). Trimming removed 5 bases from V and 4 bases from J, with 18 bases in between. CDR3: CASSASIGDEYNEQFF. In DNA form, the CDR3 reads TGTGCCAGCAGTGCCTCCATAGGAGACGAATACAATGAGCAGTTCTTC.

In this sample, this clone turned up a few times. The rearrangement joins TRBV7-3 to TRBJ2-1, with 9 positions matching TRBD2. The junction had 16 bases not matched to a gene; V was cut back by 2 bases and J by 5 bases. Germline V gives CDR1 SGHTA, CDR2 FQGTGA. The CDR3 sequence is 19 residues long. CDR3 loop: CASSLESGQGLAVDNEQFF. The DNA for the CDR3 is TGTGCCAGCAGCTTAGAGTCGGGGCAGGGACTAGCAGTTGACAATGAGCAGTTCTTC. Together with reference TRBV7-3 and TRBJ2-1, the CDR3 gives the full variable domain: GAGVSQTPSNKVTEKGKYVELRCDPISGHTALYWYRQSLGQGPEFLIYFQGTGAADDSGLPNDRFFAVRPEGSVSTLKIQRTERGDSAVYLCASSLESGQGLAVDNEQFFGPGTRLTVL.

This chain uses TRBV27 with TRBJ2-3; no reliable D call. V was trimmed by 0 bases and J by 4 bases, leaving 2 bases between them. Germline loops: CDR1 MNHEY, CDR2 SMNVEV (reference sequence). The CDR3 is 12 amino acids. The CDR3 coding sequence is TGTGCCAGCAGTTTATCCCCAGATACGCAGTATTTT. Translating it yields CASSLSPDTQYF.

The rearrangement links TRBV30 to TRBJ2-1; 8 bases match TRBD1. The CDR3 has 14 residues. Trimming cost V 0 bases and J 12 bases; bases outside gene matches: 10. Germline CDR1 is GTSNPN and CDR2 is SVGIG (reference sequence). CDR3 sequence: CAWSVGTGDDSQFF. CDR3 bases: TGTGCCTGGAGTGTCGGGACAGGCGACGATTCGCAGTTCTTC.

The chain couples TRBV5-4 to TRBJ2-3; TRBD2 matches 10 bases. Trimming took 1 base from V and 10 from J; bases not matched to a gene: 6. Per germline, CDR1 SGHNT and CDR2 YYREEE (reference sequence). The length of the CDR3 is 14 residues. The CDR3: CASSLSTSGVAQYF. The CDR3 nucleotides read TGTGCCAGCAGCTTGTCAACTAGCGGGGTGGCGCAGTATTTT.

The rearrangement uses TRBV2 and TRBJ2-2; 10 nucleotides line up with TRBD1. The CDR3 spans 15 residues. Trimming cost V 6 bases and J 4 bases; bases outside gene matches: 5. The germline V gene has CDR1 SNHLY and CDR2 FYNNEI. The CDR3 protein is CASRDRGPGTGELFF. The CDR3 DNA is TGTGCCAGCAGAGACAGGGGGCCGGGCACCGGGGAGCTGTTTTTT.

J is TRBJ2-3 and V is TRBV4-1, with 12 bases that match TRBD2. The CDR3 sequence is 16 residues long. Per the germline V gene, CDR1 is MGHRA and CDR2 is YSYEKL. V trimming: 4 bases; J trimming: 2 bases; junction bases outside the gene matches: 4. CDR3 sequence (DNA): TGCGCCAGCAGCCTAACTAGCGGGAGGATCACAGATACGCAGTATTTT. Encoded protein: CASSLTSGRITDTQYF.